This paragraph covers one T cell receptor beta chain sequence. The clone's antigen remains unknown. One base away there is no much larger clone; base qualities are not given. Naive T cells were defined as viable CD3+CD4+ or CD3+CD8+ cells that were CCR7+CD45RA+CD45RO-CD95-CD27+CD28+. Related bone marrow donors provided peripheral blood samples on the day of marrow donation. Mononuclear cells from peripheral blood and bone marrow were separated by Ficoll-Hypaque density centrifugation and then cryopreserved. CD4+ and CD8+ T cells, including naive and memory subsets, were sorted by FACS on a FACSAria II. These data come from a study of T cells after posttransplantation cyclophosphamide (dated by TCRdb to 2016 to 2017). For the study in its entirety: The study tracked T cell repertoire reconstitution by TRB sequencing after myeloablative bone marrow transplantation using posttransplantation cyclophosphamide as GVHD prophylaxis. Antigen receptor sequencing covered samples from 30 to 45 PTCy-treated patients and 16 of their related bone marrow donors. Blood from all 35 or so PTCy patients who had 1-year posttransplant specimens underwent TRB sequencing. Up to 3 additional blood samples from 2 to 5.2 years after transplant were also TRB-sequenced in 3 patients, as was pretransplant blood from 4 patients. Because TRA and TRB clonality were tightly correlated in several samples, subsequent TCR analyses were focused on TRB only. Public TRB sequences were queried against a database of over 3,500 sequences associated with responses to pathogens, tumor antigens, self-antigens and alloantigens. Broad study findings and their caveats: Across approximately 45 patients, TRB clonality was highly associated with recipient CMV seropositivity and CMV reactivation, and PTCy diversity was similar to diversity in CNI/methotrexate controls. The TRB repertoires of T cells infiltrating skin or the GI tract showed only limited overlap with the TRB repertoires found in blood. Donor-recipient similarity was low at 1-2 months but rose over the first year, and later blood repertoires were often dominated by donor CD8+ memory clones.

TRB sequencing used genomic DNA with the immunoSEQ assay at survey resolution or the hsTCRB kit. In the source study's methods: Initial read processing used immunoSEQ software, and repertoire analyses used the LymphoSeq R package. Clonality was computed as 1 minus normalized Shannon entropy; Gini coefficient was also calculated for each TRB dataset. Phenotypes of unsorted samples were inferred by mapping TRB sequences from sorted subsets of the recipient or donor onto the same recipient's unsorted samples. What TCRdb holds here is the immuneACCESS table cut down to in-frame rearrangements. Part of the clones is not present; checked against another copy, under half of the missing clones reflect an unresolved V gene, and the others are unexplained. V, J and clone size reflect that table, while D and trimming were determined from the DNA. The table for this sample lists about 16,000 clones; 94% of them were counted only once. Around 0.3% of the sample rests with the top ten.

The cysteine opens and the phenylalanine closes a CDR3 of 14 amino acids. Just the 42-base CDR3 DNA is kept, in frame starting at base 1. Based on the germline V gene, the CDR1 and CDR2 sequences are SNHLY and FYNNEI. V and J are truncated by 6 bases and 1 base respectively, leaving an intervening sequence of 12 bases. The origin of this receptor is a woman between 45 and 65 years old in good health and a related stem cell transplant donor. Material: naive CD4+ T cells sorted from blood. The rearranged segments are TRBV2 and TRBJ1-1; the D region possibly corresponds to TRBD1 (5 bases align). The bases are TGTGCCAGCAGGCTTAGGACAACGAACACTGAAGCTTTCTTT. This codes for CASRLRTTNTEAFF.